The rows below give T cell receptor beta chains drawn from one sample of a study of cytomegalovirus exposure and HLA in healthy donors. The method was immunoSEQ multiplex PCR; TCRdb's version includes in-frame clones alone and lacks a portion of them. The sample holds 150,000 to 200,000 clones. What was sequenced was PBMCs. These receptors were collected from a man between 25 and 39 years old in good health and CMV-seronegative. The CDR3 runs from the conserved cysteine through the conserved F or W. A D gene is named only where the DNA matches it firmly.

d_call: -; j_call: TRBJ1-1; v_call: TRBV6-1; cdr3_aa: CASSEARWNTEAFF
d_call: TRBD1; j_call: TRBJ1-2; v_call: TRBV5-4; cdr3_aa: CASRLQGAHYGYTF
d_call: TRBD1; j_call: TRBJ2-1; v_call: TRBV5-4; cdr3_aa: CASSPGTADNEQFF
d_call: TRBD2; j_call: TRBJ2-7; v_call: TRBV7-6; cdr3_aa: CASSSLAGGPYEQYF
d_call: -; j_call: TRBJ1-1; v_call: TRBV11-2; cdr3_aa: CASSFAVLDLNTEAFF
d_call: TRBD2; j_call: TRBJ2-1; v_call: TRBV5-1; cdr3_aa: CASSDLGLASNEQFF
d_call: -; j_call: TRBJ1-1; v_call: TRBV5-4; cdr3_aa: CASSLSGAKGAFF
d_call: TRBD1; j_call: TRBJ2-2; v_call: TRBV4-3; cdr3_aa: CASSHSLTGGIGGELFF
d_call: TRBD2; j_call: TRBJ2-3; v_call: TRBV19; cdr3_aa: CASSPWTSGSQDTQYF
d_call: -; j_call: TRBJ1-2; v_call: TRBV7-3; cdr3_aa: CASSENRDKGYTF
d_call: TRBD2; j_call: TRBJ2-1; v_call: TRBV6-4; cdr3_aa: CATQGTSGSNNEQFF
d_call: -; j_call: TRBJ1-1; v_call: TRBV19; cdr3_aa: CASSLDAGLTEAFF
d_call: -; j_call: TRBJ1-1; v_call: TRBV29-1; cdr3_aa: CSVTGLRNTEAFF
d_call: TRBD2; j_call: TRBJ2-6; v_call: TRBV9; cdr3_aa: CASSPTTGGSGANVLTF
d_call: TRBD1; j_call: TRBJ1-1; v_call: TRBV9; cdr3_aa: CASSVDGQGDTEAFF
d_call: -; j_call: TRBJ2-7; v_call: TRBV5-1; cdr3_aa: CASSLSQGEQYF
d_call: TRBD1; j_call: TRBJ2-7; v_call: TRBV28; cdr3_aa: CASSHGEGQGAAEQYF
d_call: -; j_call: TRBJ1-2; v_call: TRBV19; cdr3_aa: CASSIAQNYGYTF
d_call: -; j_call: TRBJ1-3; v_call: TRBV10-1; cdr3_aa: CASSPAFSGNTIYF
d_call: -; j_call: TRBJ1-5; v_call: TRBV28; cdr3_aa: CASLPVSEGQPQHF
d_call: -; j_call: TRBJ1-3; v_call: TRBV4-1; cdr3_aa: CASSQGASGNTIYF
d_call: -; j_call: TRBJ2-1; v_call: TRBV25-1; cdr3_aa: CASSDTSYNEQFF
d_call: TRBD2; j_call: TRBJ2-3; v_call: TRBV2; cdr3_aa: CASRREGDTQYF
d_call: -; j_call: TRBJ2-3; v_call: TRBV7-6; cdr3_aa: CASRTGGGTDTQYF
d_call: -; j_call: TRBJ2-3; v_call: TRBV6-1; cdr3_aa: CASSTRDSRTQYF
d_call: TRBD2; j_call: TRBJ2-1; v_call: TRBV5-1; cdr3_aa: CASSLEAGGPRFF
d_call: TRBD2; j_call: TRBJ2-1; v_call: TRBV5-1; cdr3_aa: CASSLAWLAGENEQFF
d_call: -; j_call: TRBJ1-1; v_call: TRBV7-2; cdr3_aa: CASNFAKNTEAFF
d_call: -; j_call: TRBJ2-1; v_call: TRBV5-1; cdr3_aa: CASSLTGLRMNEQFF
d_call: TRBD1; j_call: TRBJ1-3; v_call: TRBV6-1; cdr3_aa: CATRDSSGNTIYF
d_call: TRBD1; j_call: TRBJ2-2; v_call: TRBV5-1; cdr3_aa: CASSTRGPTGELFF
d_call: TRBD2; j_call: TRBJ2-5; v_call: TRBV9; cdr3_aa: CASSPSGTSGETQYF
d_call: TRBD1; j_call: TRBJ1-2; v_call: TRBV27; cdr3_aa: CASSLLQGDGYTF
d_call: -; j_call: TRBJ2-7; v_call: TRBV5-4; cdr3_aa: CASSWTPGEQYF
d_call: TRBD1; j_call: TRBJ1-2; v_call: TRBV23-1; cdr3_aa: CASSLGTGRTYGYTF
d_call: -; j_call: TRBJ2-7; v_call: TRBV4-3; cdr3_aa: CASSQERGTSSYEQYF